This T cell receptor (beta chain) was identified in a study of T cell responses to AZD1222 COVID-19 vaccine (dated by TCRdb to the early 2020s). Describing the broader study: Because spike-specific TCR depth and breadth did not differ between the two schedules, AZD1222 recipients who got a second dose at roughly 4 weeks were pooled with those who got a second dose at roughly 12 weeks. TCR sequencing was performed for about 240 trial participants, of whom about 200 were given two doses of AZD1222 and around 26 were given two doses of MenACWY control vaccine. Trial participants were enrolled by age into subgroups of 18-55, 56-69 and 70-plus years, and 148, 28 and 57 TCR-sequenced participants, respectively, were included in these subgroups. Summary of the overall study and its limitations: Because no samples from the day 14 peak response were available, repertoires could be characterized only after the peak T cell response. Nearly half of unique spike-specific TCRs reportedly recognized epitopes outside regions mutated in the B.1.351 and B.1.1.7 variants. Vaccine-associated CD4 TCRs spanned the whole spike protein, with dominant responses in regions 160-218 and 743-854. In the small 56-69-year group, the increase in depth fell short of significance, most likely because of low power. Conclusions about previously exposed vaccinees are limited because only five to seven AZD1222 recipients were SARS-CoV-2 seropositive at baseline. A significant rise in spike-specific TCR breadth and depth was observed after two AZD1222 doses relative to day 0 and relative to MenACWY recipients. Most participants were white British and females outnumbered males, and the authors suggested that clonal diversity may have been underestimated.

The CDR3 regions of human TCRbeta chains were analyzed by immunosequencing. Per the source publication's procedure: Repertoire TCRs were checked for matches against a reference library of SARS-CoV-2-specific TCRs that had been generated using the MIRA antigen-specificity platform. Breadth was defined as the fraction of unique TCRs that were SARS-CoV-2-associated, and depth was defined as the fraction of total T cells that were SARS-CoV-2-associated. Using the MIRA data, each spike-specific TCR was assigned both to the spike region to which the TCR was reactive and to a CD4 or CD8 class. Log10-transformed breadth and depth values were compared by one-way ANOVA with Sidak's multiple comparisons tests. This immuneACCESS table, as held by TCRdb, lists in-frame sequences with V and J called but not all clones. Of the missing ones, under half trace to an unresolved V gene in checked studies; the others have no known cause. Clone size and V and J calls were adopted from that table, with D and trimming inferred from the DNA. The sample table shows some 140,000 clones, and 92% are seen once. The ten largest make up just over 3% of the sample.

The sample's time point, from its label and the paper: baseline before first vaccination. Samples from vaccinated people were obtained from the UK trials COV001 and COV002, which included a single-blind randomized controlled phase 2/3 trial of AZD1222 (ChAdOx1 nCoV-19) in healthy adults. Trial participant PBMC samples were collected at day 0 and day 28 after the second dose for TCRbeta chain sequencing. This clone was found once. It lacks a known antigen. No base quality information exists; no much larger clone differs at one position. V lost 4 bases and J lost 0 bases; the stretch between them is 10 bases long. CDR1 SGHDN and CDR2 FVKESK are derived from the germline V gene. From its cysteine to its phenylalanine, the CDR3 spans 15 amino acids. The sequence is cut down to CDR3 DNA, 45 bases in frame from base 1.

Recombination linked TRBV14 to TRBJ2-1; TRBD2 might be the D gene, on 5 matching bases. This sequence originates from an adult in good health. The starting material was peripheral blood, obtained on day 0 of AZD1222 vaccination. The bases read TGTGCCAGCAGCCGTCTCGGGAACTCCTACAATGAGCAGTTCTTC. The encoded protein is CASSRLGNSYNEQFF.